This TCR beta chain appears in the sequencing data of a study of shared clonotypes between healthy human individuals. Trimming removed 2 bases at V and 3 bases at J, with 5 bases between. This CDR3 spans 12 amino acids. Per the germline V gene, CDR1 is MNHNS and CDR2 is SASEGT. Method: immunoSEQ multiplex PCR; TCRdb's copy keeps in-frame clones and lacks some. The sample carries approximately 250,000 clones, about 69% recorded once. Sequences were obtained from memory CD4+ T cells sorted from blood. Subset specified: CD45RA-negative fraction. The source is a man aged 30 to 45 in good health. The V and J genes are TRBV6-1 and TRBJ2-7; D gene unclear. CDR3 DNA: TGTGCCAGCAGTGAATTGAACTACGAGCAGTACTTC. The encoded protein is CASSELNYEQYF.